These T cell receptor beta chains were read from a single sample in a study of OX40 agonist ivuxolimab in advanced cancers. Profiled with immunoSEQ multiplex PCR; TCRdb holds only in-frame clones, not every one. The sample has more than 20,000 clones, 84% seen once. Sample: CD4+ or CD8+ T cells sorted from blood, taken in a trial of the OX40 agonist ivuxolimab. The receptors were sampled from an adult with an advanced solid tumor such as melanoma, head and neck, liver or kidney cancer. The CDR3 runs from the conserved cysteine through the conserved F or W. D genes are given only for firm matches. Size values are once, few and many counts, or a class for expanded clones, and some rows have none.

d_gene: NA; v_gene: TRBV6-5; abundance: NA; j_gene: TRBJ2-2; CDR3nt: TGTGCCAGCAGTTACTCGAAGGGGGGGAAGCTGTTTTTT; CDR3aa: CASSYSKGGKLFF
d_gene: NA; v_gene: TRBV6-1; abundance: NA; j_gene: TRBJ1-1; CDR3nt: TGTGCCAGCAGTGAAAAGGGTATCGCTTTCTTT; CDR3aa: CASSEKGIAFF
d_gene: NA; v_gene: TRBV21-1; abundance: NA; j_gene: TRBJ1-1; CDR3nt: TGTGCCAGCAGCTTCTTTGGTACTAAAGCTTTCTTT; CDR3aa: CASSFFGTKAFF
d_gene: NA; v_gene: TRBV7-9; abundance: NA; j_gene: TRBJ1-2; CDR3nt: TGTGCCAGCAGCTTAGGGTTCTCCAGTAACTATGGCTACACCTTC; CDR3aa: CASSLGFSSNYGYTF
d_gene: TRBD2; v_gene: TRBV7-9; abundance: NA; j_gene: TRBJ2-2; CDR3nt: TGTGCCAGCGGCACGGGACTATACACCGGGGAGCTGTTTTTT; CDR3aa: CASGTGLYTGELFF
d_gene: TRBD1; v_gene: TRBV19; abundance: few; j_gene: TRBJ1-1; CDR3nt: TGTGCCAGTAAGGACAGGTCTAGGAACACTGAAGCTTTCTTT; CDR3aa: CASKDRSRNTEAFF
d_gene: TRBD1; v_gene: TRBV9; abundance: NA; j_gene: TRBJ2-1; CDR3nt: TGTGCCAGCAGCGTAGGCAGGGGGTACGTCAATGAGCAGTTCTTC; CDR3aa: CASSVGRGYVNEQFF
d_gene: NA; v_gene: TRBV11-3; abundance: NA; j_gene: TRBJ2-5; CDR3nt: TGTGCCAGCAGCCGGACCGATATTGAGACCCAGTACTTC; CDR3aa: CASSRTDIETQYF
d_gene: NA; v_gene: TRBV29-1; abundance: NA; j_gene: TRBJ2-1; CDR3nt: TGCAGCGTTGTAATAGGGAGTAGCTCCTACAATGAGCAGTTCTTC; CDR3aa: CSVVIGSSSYNEQFF
d_gene: TRBD2; v_gene: TRBV6-4; abundance: NA; j_gene: TRBJ2-5; CDR3nt: TGTGCCAGCAGTGACTCGGCGGGGGGGCTGGAGACCCAGTACTTC; CDR3aa: CASSDSAGGLETQYF
d_gene: TRBD1; v_gene: TRBV7-9; abundance: NA; j_gene: TRBJ2-7; CDR3nt: TGTGCCAGCAGCTTCAAAGGACAGGCCTACGAGCAGTACTTC; CDR3aa: CASSFKGQAYEQYF
d_gene: NA; v_gene: TRBV27; abundance: few; j_gene: TRBJ1-5; CDR3nt: TGTGCCAGCAGCTCCACTTGGGGCAATCAGCCCCAGCATTTT; CDR3aa: CASSSTWGNQPQHF
d_gene: TRBD1; v_gene: TRBV19; abundance: NA; j_gene: TRBJ2-5; CDR3nt: TGTGCCAGTAGCCAGACAGGGGGAGAGACCCAGTACTTC; CDR3aa: CASSQTGGETQYF
d_gene: TRBD2; v_gene: TRBV30; abundance: NA; j_gene: TRBJ2-3; CDR3nt: TGTGCCTGCTCCATCCGGACTAGCGGGAGAGATACGCAGTATTTT; CDR3aa: CACSIRTSGRDTQYF
d_gene: NA; v_gene: TRBV6-5; abundance: NA; j_gene: TRBJ1-4; CDR3nt: TGTGCCAGCAGTGAACGGCGGGGTAATGAAAAACTGTTTTTT; CDR3aa: CASSERRGNEKLFF
d_gene: NA; v_gene: TRBV27; abundance: NA; j_gene: TRBJ1-2; CDR3nt: TGTGCCAGCAGTTTATCGAAGTACCCGGATACCTATGGCTACACCTTC; CDR3aa: CASSLSKYPDTYGYTF
d_gene: TRBD1; v_gene: TRBV7-2; abundance: once; j_gene: TRBJ2-7; CDR3nt: TGTGCCAGCAGCTGGACCGGGACAGGGGACTACGAGCAGTACTTC; CDR3aa: CASSWTGTGDYEQYF
d_gene: NA; v_gene: TRBV7-9; abundance: NA; j_gene: TRBJ1-1; CDR3nt: TGTGCCAGCAGCTTCCGCCCGGGGACTTACGCTGAAGCTTTCTTT; CDR3aa: CASSFRPGTYAEAFF